The clone carrying this T cell receptor beta chain was seen ten or more times. Both RNA and DNA were isolated together from about 20-30 mg of bulk tissue that had not been sorted. These patients lived with chronic HBV infection and had never been treated. The germline V gene encodes CDR1 SEHNR and CDR2 FQNEAQ (reference sequence). With 2 bases removed from V and 7 bases from J, the gap between germline ends came to 11 bases. The CDR3 has 13 residues. This sample was taken from a study of tumor-infiltrating lymphocytes in primary liver carcinoma. Study information: The study reported T1-T3 N0M0 tumors spanning 4.2 to 10 cm.

A constant-region primer primed TCR beta cDNA synthesis from about 0.55 ug of total RNA. TCR beta libraries came from three nested multiplex PCR rounds using slightly modified ARM-PCR. Researchers ran the first two PCR rounds for roughly 10 cycles each with TRBV1-TRBV30 forward primers and a C-beta reverse primer. TCRdb recomputed calls from the multiplex PCR reads with MiXCR, one row per CDR3 protein. The sample carries roughly 100,000 distinct CDR3 sequences, about 63% recorded once. Sequencing input: liver tumor tissue from sampling region 2. Subset reported: tumor region T2, inferior pole. The chain is built from TRBV7-9 and TRBJ1-2, with D possibly being TRBD1 (6 bases). This TCR came from a woman aged 55-75 years with primary liver carcinoma and hepatitis B virus infection. In DNA form, the CDR3 reads TGTGCCAGCAGCTTAAAACAGGGTAGTGGCTACACCTTC. It translates to CASSLKQGSGYTF.